The clone carrying this T cell receptor beta chain was detected ten times or more. The data originate from a study of human T cells and chemical hapten exposure. CDR1 is MDHEN, CDR2 SYDVKM, per germline. V lost 2 bases to trimming and J lost 4 bases, with 20 bases between them. CDR3 length: 17 amino acids. Individual cDNA molecules in this library carried unique molecular identifiers. A single record per CDR3 protein comes from TCRdb applying MiXCR to the RACE reads. In the table there are 25,000 to 35,000 distinct CDR3 sequences, less than 8% of which are singletons. As for time point: healthy volunteer bleed at 2 weeks. Before extraction, the whole blood was not fractionated, and total RNA was taken from it.

This receptor was taken from a human donor in good health. Some clones in this sample may be carry-over from other donors' samples. Sequencing used whole blood. The chain uses TRBV28 and TRBJ1-2, with a possible D match to TRBD1 (6 bases). The CDR3 bases are TGTGCCAGCAGTTTAGGGTTAAGTTGGGACACCATCTATGGCTACACCTTC. Translating gives CASSLGLSWDTIYGYTF.